The clone carrying this T cell receptor (beta chain) has just a few counts. RNA was extracted and reverse transcribed into cDNA as the sequencing template. Sequenced by immunoSEQ multiplex PCR; TCRdb stores in-frame clones only, minus some. The sample has about 97,000 clones; less than 50% are singletons. Germline V lookup: CDR1 KGHSH, CDR2 LQKENI. The CDR3 runs to 14 residues. The ends lost 5 bases at V and 3 bases at J; junction bases unmatched: 4. The data originate from a study of CD8+ T cells in alopecia areata. The chain joins TRBV18 to TRBJ1-5; 7 nucleotides line up with TRBD1. Sample: CD4+ T cells sorted from blood. This TCR was recovered from a human donor with alopecia areata. CDR3 coding DNA: TGTGCCAGCTCAGGCGGGACAGACAATCAGCCCCAGCATTTT. It translates to CASSGGTDNQPQHF.